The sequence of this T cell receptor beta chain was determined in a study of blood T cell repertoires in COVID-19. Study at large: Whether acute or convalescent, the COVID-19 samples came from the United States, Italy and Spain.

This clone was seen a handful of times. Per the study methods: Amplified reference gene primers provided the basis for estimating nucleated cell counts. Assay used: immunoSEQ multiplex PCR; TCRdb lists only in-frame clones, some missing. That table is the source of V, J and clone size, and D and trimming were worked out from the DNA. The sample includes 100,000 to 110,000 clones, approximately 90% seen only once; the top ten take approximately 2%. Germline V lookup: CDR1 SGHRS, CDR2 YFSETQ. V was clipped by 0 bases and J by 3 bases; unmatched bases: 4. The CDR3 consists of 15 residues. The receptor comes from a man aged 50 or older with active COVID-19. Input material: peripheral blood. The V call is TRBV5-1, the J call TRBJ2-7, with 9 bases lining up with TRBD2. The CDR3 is CASSLGLAGNYEQYV. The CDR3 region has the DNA TGCGCCAGCAGCTTGGGGCTAGCGGGGAACTACGAGCAGTACGTC.